These 20 T cell receptor beta chains share one sample of origin, sequenced in a study of immune evolution from preneoplasia to lung adenocarcinoma. Some clones are missing from TCRdb's copy, which holds only in-frame ones; the method was immunoSEQ multiplex PCR. The data contain some 6,000 clones, about 73% of them singletons. The sequenced sample consisted of FFPE lung adenocarcinoma in situ tissue. These receptors were collected from a person aged 60-79 years with lung adenocarcinoma.

The gene calls are TRBV7-2 and TRBJ1-6; D may be TRBD1 (5 bases). The CDR3 has 15 residues. CDR1 is SGHTA and CDR2 is FQGNSA in the germline V gene. V lost 5 bases and J 8 bases, leaving 16 bases between the germline ends. The DNA for the CDR3 is TGTGCCAGCAGCCCCGGTTCGGGGGGGTATTCACCCCTCCACTTT. The encoded protein is CASSPGSGGYSPLHF.

The V gene is TRBV9, the J gene TRBJ2-3, with TRBD2 matching 10 bases. V trimming: 7 bases; J trimming: 3 bases; junction bases outside the gene matches: 5. Germline V gives CDR1 SGDLS, CDR2 YYNGEE. The CDR3 covers 14 residues. The CDR3 here is CASERGGQTDTQYF. The DNA of the CDR3 is TGTGCCAGCGAGCGGGGGGGCCAGACAGATACGCAGTATTTT. Full variable domain (missing parts from reference TRBV9 and TRBJ2-3): DSGVTQTPKHLITATGQRVTLRCSPRSGDLSVYWYQQSLDQGLQFLIQYYNGEERAKGNILERFSAQQFPDLHSELNLSSLELGDSALYFCASERGGQTDTQYFGPGTRLTVL.

The count of this clone is one. The chain recombines TRBV11-3 with TRBJ2-2, with D perhaps TRBD1 or TRBD2 (5 bases each). The V end was cut by 4 bases, the J end by 1 base, with 7 bases between. This CDR3 has 14 residues. Germline-derived CDR1 and CDR2 are SGHNT and YENEEA. The CDR3 bases are TGTGCCAGCAGCTGGGGGATGAACACCGGGGAGCTGTTTTTT. Its protein is CASSWGMNTGELFF.

The rearrangement joins TRBV30 to TRBJ1-2; D gene uncertain. Trimming pared 1 base from V and 4 bases from J, leaving 4 bases between. This CDR3 comprises 11 residues. The germline CDR1 and CDR2 sequences are GTSNPN and SVGIG (reference sequence). This CDR3 reads CAWSGAYGYTF. DNA of the CDR3: TGTGCCTGGAGTGGTGCCTATGGCTACACCTTC.

The chain recombines TRBV5-1 with TRBJ2-2; D tentatively reads TRBD1 or TRBD2 (5 bases each). The CDR3 runs to 17 residues. V lost 0 bases to trimming and J lost 4 bases, with 16 bases between them. Per the germline V gene, CDR1 is SGHRS and CDR2 is YFSETQ. The CDR3 DNA reads TGCGCCAGCAGCTTGGTGTCCAGTACAGGAGGCACCGGGGAGCTGTTTTTT. Its protein product is CASSLVSSTGGTGELFF.

This chain joins TRBV12-5 and TRBJ1-1, with 8 bases fitting TRBD1. J was trimmed by 4 bases and V by 7 bases; bases with no gene match: 5. Germline CDR1 and CDR2: LGHNT and FRNRAP. This CDR3 has 13 amino acids. The CDR3 DNA reads TGTGCTAGTGCCGTCACAGGGGGCACTGAAGCTTTCTTT. It yields the protein CASAVTGGTEAFF.

V gene TRBV6-8 combines with J gene TRBJ1-1; D is unresolved. Deletions cut 3 bases from V and 1 base from J, with 9 bases between. Germline V gene lookup returns CDR1 MNHGY and CDR2 SAAAGT. This CDR3 has 14 residues. The CDR3 sequence: CASSYREANTEAFF. As DNA, the CDR3 is TGTGCCAGCAGTTATCGGGAAGCGAACACTGAAGCTTTCTTT.

This sequence joins TRBV9 and TRBJ2-1, with TRBD1 identical over 9 bases. Germline CDR1 SGDLS, CDR2 YYNGEE. V shed 3 bases, J shed 9 bases, and the junction held 7 bases outside the gene matches. This CDR3 has 14 residues. In DNA form, the CDR3 reads TGTGCCAGCAGCGGATGGGGGACAGGGCTTGAGCAGTTCTTC. Translated, it gives CASSGWGTGLEQFF.

This chain links TRBV7-9 with TRBJ2-7; 9 bases map to TRBD2. V dropped 5 bases and J dropped 3; count of bases not matched to a gene: 11. The CDR3 covers 16 residues. CDR1 is SEHNR, CDR2 FQNEAQ, per germline (reference sequence). The CDR3 loop reads CASSLGFGTSFYEQYF. The CDR3 region has the DNA TGTGCCAGCAGCCTAGGGTTCGGGACTAGCTTCTACGAGCAGTACTTC.

The chain combines TRBV5-4 with TRBJ2-2; D remains unclear. Germline CDR1 is SGHNT and CDR2 is YYREEE (reference sequence). The V end lost 0 bases, the J end lost 7 bases, and 7 bases lay between the germline ends. The CDR3 sequence is 13 residues long. The chain's CDR3 is CASSLGPHGELFF. The CDR3 region has the DNA TGTGCCAGCAGCTTGGGTCCCCACGGGGAGCTGTTTTTT.

The chain is built from TRBV6-5 and TRBJ2-5, with D tentatively TRBD1 (5 bases). Germline V lookup: CDR1 MNHEY, CDR2 SVGAGI. The V end lost 6 bases, the J end lost 1 base, and 12 bases lay between the germline ends. This CDR3 contains 14 residues. The CDR3 sequence is CASRWGGPQETQYF. CDR3 in DNA: TGTGCCAGCAGATGGGGCGGACCCCAAGAGACCCAGTACTTC.

This chain uses TRBV7-9 with TRBJ1-3, with D possibly matching TRBD1 (5 bases). The ends were cut back, 2 bases at V and 3 bases at J, with 5 bases in the middle. The germline V gene encodes CDR1 SEHNR and CDR2 FQNEAQ (reference sequence). The CDR3 contains 13 residues. CDR3 region: CASSLQGGNTIYF. CDR3 coding DNA: TGTGCCAGCAGCTTACAGGGTGGAAACACCATATATTTT.

This clone has more than one count but fewer than ten. The CDR3: CASSPPEPGSYGYTF. The CDR3 nucleotides read TGTGCCAGCTCACCACCGGAACCGGGGAGCTATGGCTACACCTTC. The V gene is TRBV18, the J gene TRBJ1-2; D not resolved. The V end lost 0 bases, the J end lost 4 bases, and 12 bases lay between the germline ends. From germline, CDR1 is KGHSH and CDR2 LQKENI. This CDR3 contains 15 residues. Supplemented by reference TRBV18 and TRBJ1-2, the full variable domain reads NAGVMQNPRHLVRRRGQEARLRCSPMKGHSHVYWYRQLPEEGLKFMVYLQKENIIDESGMPKERFSAEFPKEGPSILRIQQVVRGDSAAYFCASSPPEPGSYGYTFGSGTRLTVV.

This clone was seen only once. This chain connects TRBV28 to TRBJ1-5; D call uncertain. This CDR3 region has 14 residues. Germline V lookup: CDR1 MDHEN, CDR2 SYDVKM. Trimming removed 6 bases at V and 0 bases at J, with 9 bases between. Here the CDR3 reads CASRNMVSNQPQHF. CDR3 nucleotide sequence: TGTGCCAGCAGAAACATGGTTAGCAATCAGCCCCAGCATTTT.

The chain is built from TRBV7-2 and TRBJ1-1, with D possibly matching TRBD1 (6 bases). The CDR3 has 16 residues. Germline CDR1 is SGHTA and CDR2 is FQGNSA. Trimming stripped 0 bases from V and 0 bases from J, with 11 bases between. Written as DNA, the CDR3 is TGTGCCAGCAGCTTAGCCCAGACAGGTTTGAACACTGAAGCTTTCTTT. This translates into CASSLAQTGLNTEAFF.

The chain links TRBV2 to TRBJ2-2; D possibly corresponds to TRBD1 (5 bases). The V gene lost 1 base and the J gene lost 5 bases, with 14 bases spanning the gap. CDR3 size: 16 residues. Germline loops: CDR1 SNHLY, CDR2 FYNNEI. CDR3 loop: CASSEGQGRRTGELFF. CDR3 nucleotides: TGTGCCAGCAGTGAAGGGCAGGGAAGACGAACCGGGGAGCTGTTTTTT.

This clone was found a few times. The gene calls are TRBV5-1 and TRBJ1-4; TRBD1 matches 7 bases. There are 15 residues in the CDR3. Trimming at V came to 0 bases and at J to 7 bases, leaving 6 bases not matched to a gene. The germline gives CDR1 SGHRS, CDR2 YFSETQ. DNA of the CDR3: TGCGCCAGCAGCTTGGCAGGGGGAGAGAGTGAAAAACTGTTTTTT. Amino acid sequence: CASSLAGGESEKLFF.

This rearrangement joins TRBV5-1 to TRBJ2-5, with no clear D. Germline V CDR1 and CDR2: SGHRS, YFSETQ. V was pared by 5 bases and J by 3 bases, with 20 bases between. The CDR3 runs 16 residues. The CDR3 DNA is TGCGCCAGCAGTCGAACGCCCGGGTCGGGTGAAGAGACCCAGTACTTC. This codes for CASSRTPGSGEETQYF. Filled out from reference TRBV5-1 and TRBJ2-5, the complete variable domain reads KAGVTQTPRYLIKTRGQQVTLSCSPISGHRSVSWYQQTPGQGLQFLFEYFSETQRNKGNFPGRFSGRQFSNSRSEMNVSTLELGDSALYLCASSRTPGSGEETQYFGPGTRLLVL.

A few counts support this clone. This sequence joins TRBV21-1 and TRBJ2-7; the D call in the table, TRBD1, was not verified against the DNA. TRBV21-1 has pseudogene status. CDR3 length: 14 amino acids. The chain's CDR3 is CASSKDPTTYEQYF. Here the CDR3 DNA reads TGTGCCAGCAGCAAAGATCCGACAACCTACGAGCAGTACTTC.

The V and J genes are TRBV21-1 and TRBJ2-4; the D call TRBD1 from the table was never checked on the DNA. TRBV21-1 is an annotated pseudogene. The CDR3 has 13 amino acids. CDR3 residues: CASTDRGQNIQYF. The CDR3 DNA reads as TGTGCCAGCACCGACAGGGGACAAAACATTCAGTACTTC.